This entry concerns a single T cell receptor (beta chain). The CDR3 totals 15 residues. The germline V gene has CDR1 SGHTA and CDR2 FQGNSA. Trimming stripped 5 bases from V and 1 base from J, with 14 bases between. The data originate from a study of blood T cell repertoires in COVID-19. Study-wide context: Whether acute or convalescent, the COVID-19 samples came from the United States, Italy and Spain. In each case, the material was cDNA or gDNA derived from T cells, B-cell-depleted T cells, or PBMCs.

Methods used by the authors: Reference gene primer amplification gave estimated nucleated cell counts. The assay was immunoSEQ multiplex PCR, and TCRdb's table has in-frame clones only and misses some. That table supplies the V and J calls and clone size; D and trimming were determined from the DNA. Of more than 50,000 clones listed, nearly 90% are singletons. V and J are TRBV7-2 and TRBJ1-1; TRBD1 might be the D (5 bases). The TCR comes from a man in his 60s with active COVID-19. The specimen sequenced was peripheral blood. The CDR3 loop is CASSHGTFTNTEAFF. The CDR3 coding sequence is TGTGCCAGCAGCCACGGGACTTTCACGAACACTGAAGCTTTCTTT.